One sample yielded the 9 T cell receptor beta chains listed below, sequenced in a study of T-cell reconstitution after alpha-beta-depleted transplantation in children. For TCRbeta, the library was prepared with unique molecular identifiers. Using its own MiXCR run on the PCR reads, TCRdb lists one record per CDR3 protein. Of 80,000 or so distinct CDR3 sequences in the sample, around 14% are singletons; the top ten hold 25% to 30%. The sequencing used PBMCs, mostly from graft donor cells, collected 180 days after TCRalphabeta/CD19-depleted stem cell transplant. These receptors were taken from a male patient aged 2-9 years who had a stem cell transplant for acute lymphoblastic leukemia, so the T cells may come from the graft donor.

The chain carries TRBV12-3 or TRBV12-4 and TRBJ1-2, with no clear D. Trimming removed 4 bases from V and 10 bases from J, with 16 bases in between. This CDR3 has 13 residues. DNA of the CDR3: TGTGCCAGCAGTTCAAGCCCCCCAGCCGTCTACACCTTC. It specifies CASSSSPPAVYTF.

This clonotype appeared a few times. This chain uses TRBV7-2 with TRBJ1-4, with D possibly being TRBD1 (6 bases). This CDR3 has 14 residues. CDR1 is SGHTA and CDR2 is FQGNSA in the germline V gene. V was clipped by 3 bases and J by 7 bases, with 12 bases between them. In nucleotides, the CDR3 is TGTGCCAGCAGCTTGGGGGGCGTAGGTGAAAAACTGTTTTTT. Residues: CASSLGGVGEKLFF.

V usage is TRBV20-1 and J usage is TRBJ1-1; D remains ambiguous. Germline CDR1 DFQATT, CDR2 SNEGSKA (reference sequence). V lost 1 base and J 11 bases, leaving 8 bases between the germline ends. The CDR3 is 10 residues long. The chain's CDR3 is CSARGRRAFF. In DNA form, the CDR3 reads TGCAGTGCTAGAGGCCGAAGGGCTTTCTTT.

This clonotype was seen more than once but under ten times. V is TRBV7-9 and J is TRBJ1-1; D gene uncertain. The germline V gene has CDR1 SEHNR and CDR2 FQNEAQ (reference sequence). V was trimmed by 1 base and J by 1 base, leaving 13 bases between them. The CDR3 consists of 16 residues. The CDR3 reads CASSLVEIPPNTEAFF. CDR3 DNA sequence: TGTGCCAGCAGCTTAGTTGAGATCCCGCCGAACACTGAAGCTTTCTTT. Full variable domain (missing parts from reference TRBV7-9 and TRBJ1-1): DTGVSQNPRHKITKRGQNVTFRCDPISEHNRLYWYRQTLGQGPEFLTYFQNEAQLEKSRLLSDRFSAERPKGSFSTLEIQRTEQGDSAMYLCASSLVEIPPNTEAFFGQGTRLTVV.

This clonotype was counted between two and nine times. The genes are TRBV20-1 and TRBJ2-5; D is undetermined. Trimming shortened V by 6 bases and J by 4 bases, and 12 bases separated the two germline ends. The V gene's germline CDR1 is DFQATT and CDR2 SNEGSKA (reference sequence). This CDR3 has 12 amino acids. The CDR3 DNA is TGCAGTGCCTCCCCTCAAAGAGAGACCCAGTACTTC. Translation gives CSASPQRETQYF.

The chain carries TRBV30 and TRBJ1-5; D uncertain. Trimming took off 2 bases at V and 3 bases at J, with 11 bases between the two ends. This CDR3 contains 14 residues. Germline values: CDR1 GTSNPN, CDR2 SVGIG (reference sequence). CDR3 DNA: TGTGCCTGGAGTCGAGCTCCTTTCAATCAGCCCCAGCATTTT. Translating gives CAWSRAPFNQPQHF.

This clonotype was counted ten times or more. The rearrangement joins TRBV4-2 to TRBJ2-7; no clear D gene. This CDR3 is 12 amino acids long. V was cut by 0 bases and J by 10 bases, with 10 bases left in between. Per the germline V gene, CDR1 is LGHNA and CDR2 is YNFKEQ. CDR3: CASSQDKGRQYF. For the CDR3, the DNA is TGTGCCAGCAGCCAAGATAAGGGAAGACAGTACTTC.

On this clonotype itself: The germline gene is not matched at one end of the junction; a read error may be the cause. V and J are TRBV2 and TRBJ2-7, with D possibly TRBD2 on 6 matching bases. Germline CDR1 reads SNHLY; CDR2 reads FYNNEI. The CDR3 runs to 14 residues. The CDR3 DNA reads TGTGCCAGCAGTGTTTCTAGCGCCTCCTGCGAGCAGTACTTC. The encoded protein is CASSVSSASCEQYF.

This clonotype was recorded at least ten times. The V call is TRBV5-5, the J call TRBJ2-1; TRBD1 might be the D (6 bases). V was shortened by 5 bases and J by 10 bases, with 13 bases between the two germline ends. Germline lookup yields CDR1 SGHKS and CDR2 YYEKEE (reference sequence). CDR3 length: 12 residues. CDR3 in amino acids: CASRPQGREQFF. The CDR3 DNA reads TGTGCCAGCAGGCCACAGGGAAGGGAGCAGTTCTTC.